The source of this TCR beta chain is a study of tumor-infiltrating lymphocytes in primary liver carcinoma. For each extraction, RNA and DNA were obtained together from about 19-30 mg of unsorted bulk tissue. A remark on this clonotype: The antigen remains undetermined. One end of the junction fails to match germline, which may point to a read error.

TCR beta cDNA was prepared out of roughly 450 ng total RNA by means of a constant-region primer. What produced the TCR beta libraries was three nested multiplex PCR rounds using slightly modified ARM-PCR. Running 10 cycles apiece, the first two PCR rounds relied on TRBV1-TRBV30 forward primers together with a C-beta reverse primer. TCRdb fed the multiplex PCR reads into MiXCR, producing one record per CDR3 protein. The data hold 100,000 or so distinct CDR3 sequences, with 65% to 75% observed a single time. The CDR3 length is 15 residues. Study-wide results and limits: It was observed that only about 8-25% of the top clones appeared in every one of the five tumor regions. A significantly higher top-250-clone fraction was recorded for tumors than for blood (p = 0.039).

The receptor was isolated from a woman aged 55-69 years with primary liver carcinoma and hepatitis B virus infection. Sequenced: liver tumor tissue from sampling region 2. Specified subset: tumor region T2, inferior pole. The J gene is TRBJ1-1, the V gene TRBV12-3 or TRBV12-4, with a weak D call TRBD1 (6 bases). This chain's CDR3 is CASSFVGQLNIEAFF. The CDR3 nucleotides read TGTGCCAGCAGTTTTGTAGGACAGCTGAACATTGAAGCTTTCTTT.